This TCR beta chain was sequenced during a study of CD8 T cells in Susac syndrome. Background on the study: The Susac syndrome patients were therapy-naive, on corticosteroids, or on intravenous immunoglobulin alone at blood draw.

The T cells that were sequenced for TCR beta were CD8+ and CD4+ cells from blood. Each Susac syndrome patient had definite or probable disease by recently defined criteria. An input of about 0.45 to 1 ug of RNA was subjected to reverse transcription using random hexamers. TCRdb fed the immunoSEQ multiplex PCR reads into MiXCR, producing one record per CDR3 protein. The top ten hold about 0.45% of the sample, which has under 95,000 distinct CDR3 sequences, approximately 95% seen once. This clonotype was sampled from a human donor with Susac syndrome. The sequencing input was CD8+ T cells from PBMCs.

CDR3 region: CSFQGGQETQYF. In DNA form, the CDR3 reads TGCAGCTTCCAGGGTGGGCAAGAGACCCAGTACTTC. The V gene is TRBV29-1, the J gene TRBJ2-5; possible D gene TRBD1, 5 bases. V lost 8 bases to trimming and J lost 2 bases, with 12 bases between them. The CDR3 consists of 12 residues. Germline-derived CDR1 and CDR2 are SQVTM and ANQGSEA. The complete variable domain, with remaining parts taken from reference TRBV29-1 and TRBJ2-5, reads SAVISQKPSRDICQRGTSLTIQCQVDSQVTMMFWYRQQPGQSLTLIATANQGSEATYESGFVIDKFPISRPNLTFSTLTVSNMSPEDSSIYLCSFQGGQETQYFGPGTRLLVL.